What follows describes a single T cell receptor beta chain. Its antigen is unidentified. The PCR was carried out with 60 Vbeta primers and 13 Jbeta primers. Repertoires were generated with immunoSEQ multiplex PCR, while TCRdb's copy carries only in-frame clones and drops some. The sample holds over 95,000 clones, 74% seen once. J gave up 4 bases and V 1 base, and 12 bases lay outside the gene matches. The CDR3 totals 19 residues. Germline lookup yields CDR1 SGHNT and CDR2 YYREEE (reference sequence). The record originates from a study of cytomegalovirus exposure and HLA in healthy donors. Overall study findings and caveats: An Asian-associated ancestry cluster reportedly showed fewer N-insertions than the roughly 670-donor mean in a later analysis. The availability of immune exposure information extended only to CMV serostatus.

The chain joins TRBV5-4 to TRBJ2-1; 12 nucleotides match TRBD2. This clonotype originated in a human donor in good health. Sequenced input: PBMCs. CDR3: CASSLYRRLAGAAYNEQFF. In DNA form, the CDR3 reads TGTGCCAGCAGCTTGTACCGTAGACTAGCGGGGGCCGCTTACAATGAGCAGTTCTTC.